This TCR beta chain came from a study of neurological immune-mediated disorders. This clonotype has ten or more counts. Its specificity is not known. The unsorted libraries were produced from 2 million PBMCs held at -80 C. By 5'RACE with 10-nucleotide random UMIs, the cDNA was made. TCRdb analysed the 5' RACE reads with MiXCR anew, one entry per CDR3 protein. The sample has tens of thousands of distinct CDR3 sequences; roughly 3.3% are singletons. Study observations and caveats: Across subjects, no CDR3 amino acid sequence appeared in expanded clones of more than one subject, a finding that suggested private repertoires in all groups.

CDR1 is SGDLS, CDR2 YYNGEE, per germline. V lost 0 bases, J lost 4 bases, and 14 bases lay in between. The CDR3 length is 16 residues. This chain links TRBV9 with TRBJ2-1; D not resolved. This TCR came from a woman in her 50s with multiple sclerosis. Sequenced material: PBMCs. The CDR3 DNA reads TGTGCCAGCAGCGTAGATGTTCGATCGGGTTACAATGAGCAGTTCTTC. Protein: CASSVDVRSGYNEQFF.